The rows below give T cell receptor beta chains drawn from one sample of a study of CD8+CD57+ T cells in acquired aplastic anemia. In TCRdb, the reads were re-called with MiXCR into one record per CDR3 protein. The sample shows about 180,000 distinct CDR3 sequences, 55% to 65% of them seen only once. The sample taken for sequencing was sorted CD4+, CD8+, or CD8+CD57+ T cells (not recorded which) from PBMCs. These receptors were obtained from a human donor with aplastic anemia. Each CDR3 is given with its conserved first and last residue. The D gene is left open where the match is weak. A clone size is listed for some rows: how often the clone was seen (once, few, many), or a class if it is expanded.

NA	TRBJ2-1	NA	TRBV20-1	TGCAGTGCTAGTGGGGGGAGCGCAGTTGAGCAGTTCTTC	CSASGGSAVEQFF
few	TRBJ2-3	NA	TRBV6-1	TGTGCCAGCAGTGAAGAAGGCGGGGTGACAGATACGCAGTATTTT	CASSEEGGVTDTQYF
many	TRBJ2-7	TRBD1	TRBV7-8	TGTGCCAGCAGCCGAGACAGGGCCTCAACCTACGAGCAGTACTTC	CASSRDRASTYEQYF
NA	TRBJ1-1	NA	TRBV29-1	TGCAGCGCCACAACAGGGAACACTGAAGCTTTCTTT	CSATTGNTEAFF
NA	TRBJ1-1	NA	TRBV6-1	TGTGCCAGCAGTGAAGACCTGAGATCGAACACTGAAGCTTTCTTT	CASSEDLRSNTEAFF
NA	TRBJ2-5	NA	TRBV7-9	TGTGCCAGCAGCTCGAACCGACTAGGCGTTGAGACCCAGTACTTC	CASSSNRLGVETQYF
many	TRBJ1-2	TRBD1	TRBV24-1	TGTGCCACCAGTGACCCAAAGGAGGGGGCGGGCTATGGCTACACCTTC	CATSDPKEGAGYGYTF
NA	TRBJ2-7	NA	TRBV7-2	TGTGCCAGCAGCTTAGCGGGGGGGCCTTACGAGCAGTACTTC	CASSLAGGPYEQYF
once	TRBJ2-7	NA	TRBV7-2	TGTGCCAGCAGCTTAGAGGTTCTGGCTTACGAGCAGTACTTC	CASSLEVLAYEQYF
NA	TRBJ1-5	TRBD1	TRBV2	TGTGCCAGCGGGACAGGATTGAACAATCAGCCCCAGCATTTT	CASGTGLNNQPQHF
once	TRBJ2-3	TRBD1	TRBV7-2	TGTGCCAGCAGCTCGGGACAGGGGCCTGGGGATACGCAGTATTTT	CASSSGQGPGDTQYF
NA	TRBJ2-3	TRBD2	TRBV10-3	TGTGCCATCAGTTCTAGCGGGAAGAGCACAGATACGCAGTATTTT	CAISSSGKSTDTQYF
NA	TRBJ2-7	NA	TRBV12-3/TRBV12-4	TGTGCCAGCAGTCCAAGGGGGTCTGTAGGCTACGAGCAGTACTTC	CASSPRGSVGYEQYF
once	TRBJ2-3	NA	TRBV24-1	TGTGCCACCAGTGATTCAGGGTGGAGCACAGATACGCAGTATTTT	CATSDSGWSTDTQYF
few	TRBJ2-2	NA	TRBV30	TGTGCCTGGGGGCCAGGAACGAACACCGGGGAGCTGTTTTTT	CAWGPGTNTGELFF
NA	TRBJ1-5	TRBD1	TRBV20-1	TGCAGTGCTAGAGCCCCACAGGGGTCGCAGCCCCAGCATTTT	CSARAPQGSQPQHF
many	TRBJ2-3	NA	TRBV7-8	TGTGCCAGCACCCCGTTAGGGGGGACTAGCACAGATACGCAGTATTTT	CASTPLGGTSTDTQYF
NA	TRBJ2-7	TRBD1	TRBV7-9	TGTGCCAGCAGCACCAGGGACAGAGACACCGGGGAGCAGTACTTC	CASSTRDRDTGEQYF
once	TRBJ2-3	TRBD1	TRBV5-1	TGCGCCACCGGGACAGGGTCACAATACACAGATACGCAGTATTTT	CATGTGSQYTDTQYF
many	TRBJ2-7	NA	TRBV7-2	TGTGCCAGCAGCTTACAGGGGTTGATGGGCTCCTACGAGCAGTACTTC	CASSLQGLMGSYEQYF
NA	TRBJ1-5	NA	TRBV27	TGTGCCAGCACCTCGGGTCCCCGGAGCAATCAGCCCCAGCATTTT	CASTSGPRSNQPQHF
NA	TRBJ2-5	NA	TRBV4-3	TGCGCCAGCAGCCCCGGACAGCACCAAGAGACCCAGTACTTC	CASSPGQHQETQYF
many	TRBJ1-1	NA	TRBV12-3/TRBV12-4	TGTGCCAGCAAGGTAGGAACTGAAGCTTTCTTT	CASKVGTEAFF
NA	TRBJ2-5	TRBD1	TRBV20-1	TGCAGTGCTAAGGAGGGACAGGGACGGGGGAACCAAGAGACCCAGTACTTC	CSAKEGQGRGNQETQYF
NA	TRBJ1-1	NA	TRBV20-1	TGCAGTGCTAGAGTCGGCAGGGGAGGGGAACAAGCTTTCTTT	CSARVGRGGEQAFF
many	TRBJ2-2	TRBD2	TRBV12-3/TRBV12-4	TGTGCCAGCAGCGGACTAGCGGCGCTGAACACCGGGGAGCTGTTTTTT	CASSGLAALNTGELFF
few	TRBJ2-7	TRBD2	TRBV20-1	TGCAGTGCTAGGGGGACTAGCGGGAGTAGGGCCTACGAGCAGTACTTC	CSARGTSGSRAYEQYF
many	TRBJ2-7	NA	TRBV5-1	TGCGCCAGCAGCTTGGGGGACATTTCCTACGAGCAGTACTTC	CASSLGDISYEQYF
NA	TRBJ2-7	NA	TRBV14	TGTGCCAGCAGCGTGAAGGGGATGGGATCCTTATCCTACGAGCAGTACTTC	CASSVKGMGSLSYEQYF
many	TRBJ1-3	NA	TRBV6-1	TGTGCCAGCAGTGAAGCCCGGGGCTCTGGAAACACCATATATTTT	CASSEARGSGNTIYF
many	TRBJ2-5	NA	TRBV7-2	TGTGCCAGCAGCTTAAAGCTCTCGGGGGCCGAAGAGACCCAGTACTTC	CASSLKLSGAEETQYF
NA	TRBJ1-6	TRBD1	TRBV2	TGTGCCAGCAGCCACGGACAGGGAACCTCCTATAATTCACCCCTCCACTTT	CASSHGQGTSYNSPLHF
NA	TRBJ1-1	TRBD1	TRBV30	TGTGCCTGGAGTCCCAAAAGACAGGGCCCTAGAGCTTTCTTT	CAWSPKRQGPRAFF
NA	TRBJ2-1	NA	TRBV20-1	TGCAGTGCTAGAGCCCTTAAGGCTAGGCATGAGCAGTTCTTC	CSARALKARHEQFF
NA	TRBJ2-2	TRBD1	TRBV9	TGTGCCAGCAGCCATAGACAGGGGGCGTACGGGGAGCTGTTTTTT	CASSHRQGAYGELFF
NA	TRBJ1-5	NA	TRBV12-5	TGTGCTAGTGGCGCAGACAGTAATCAGCCCCAGCATTTT	CASGADSNQPQHF
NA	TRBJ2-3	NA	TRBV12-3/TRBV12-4	TGTGCCAGCAGCAACGGGGGTAATCCGTATTTT	CASSNGGNPYF
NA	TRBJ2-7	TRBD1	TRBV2	TGTGCCAGCAGTGAGCAGGGACAGGGTTCCGAGCAGTACTTC	CASSEQGQGSEQYF
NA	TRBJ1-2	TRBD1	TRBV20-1	TGCAGTGCTAGAGCACAGGGGAGCGGGGTGACCCAATATGGCTACACCTTC	CSARAQGSGVTQYGYTF
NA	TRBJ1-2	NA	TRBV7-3	TGTGCCAGCAGCCCCAGCACGGGAAGGTATGGCTACACCTTC	CASSPSTGRYGYTF
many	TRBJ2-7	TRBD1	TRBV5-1	TGCGCCAGCAGCCTAATCGGGACAGGGCTCAACGAGCAGTACTTC	CASSLIGTGLNEQYF
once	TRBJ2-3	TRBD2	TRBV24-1	TGTGCCACCAGTCGGGCTAGCGGGGGCACAGATACGCAGTATTTT	CATSRASGGTDTQYF
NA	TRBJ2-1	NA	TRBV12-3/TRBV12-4	TGTGCTAGTGGTTGGAGGGGGGGGGCGAGATCGGATGAGCAGTTCTTC	CASGWRGGARSDEQFF
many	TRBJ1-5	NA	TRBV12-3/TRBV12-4	TGTGCCAGCAGTTTTACGAGCAATCAGCCCCAGCATTTT	CASSFTSNQPQHF
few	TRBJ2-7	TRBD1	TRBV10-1	TGCGCCAGCAGCCAAGACAGGGCAGGAGCCTACGAGCAGTACTTC	CASSQDRAGAYEQYF
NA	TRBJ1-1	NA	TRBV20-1	TGCAGTGCGACCCCTTCCGGGACAATTGAAGCTTTCTTT	CSATPSGTIEAFF